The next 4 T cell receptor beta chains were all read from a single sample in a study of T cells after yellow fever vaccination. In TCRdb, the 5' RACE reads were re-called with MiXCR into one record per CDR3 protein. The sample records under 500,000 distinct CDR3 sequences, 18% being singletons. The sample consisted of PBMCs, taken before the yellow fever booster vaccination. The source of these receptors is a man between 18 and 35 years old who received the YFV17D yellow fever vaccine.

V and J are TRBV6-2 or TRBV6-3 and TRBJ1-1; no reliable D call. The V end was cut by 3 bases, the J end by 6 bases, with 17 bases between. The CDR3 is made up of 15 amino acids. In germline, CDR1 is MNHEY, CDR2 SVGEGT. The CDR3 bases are TGTGCCAGCAGTTATCGGACGTTCCTTGGCCCTGAAGCTTTCTTT. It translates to CASSYRTFLGPEAFF.

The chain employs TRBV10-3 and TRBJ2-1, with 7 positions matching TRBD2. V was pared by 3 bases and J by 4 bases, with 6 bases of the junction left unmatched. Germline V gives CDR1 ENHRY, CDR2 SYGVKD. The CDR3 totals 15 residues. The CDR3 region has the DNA TGTGCCATCAGTGATGGGCTAGCGGCGTACAATGAGCAGTTCTTC. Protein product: CAISDGLAAYNEQFF.

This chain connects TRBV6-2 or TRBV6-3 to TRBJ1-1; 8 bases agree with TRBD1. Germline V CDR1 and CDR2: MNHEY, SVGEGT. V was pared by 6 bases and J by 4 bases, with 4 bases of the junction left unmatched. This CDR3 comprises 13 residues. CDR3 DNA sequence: TGTGCCAGCAGAAACGGGACAGGCACTGAAGCTTTCTTT. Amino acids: CASRNGTGTEAFF.

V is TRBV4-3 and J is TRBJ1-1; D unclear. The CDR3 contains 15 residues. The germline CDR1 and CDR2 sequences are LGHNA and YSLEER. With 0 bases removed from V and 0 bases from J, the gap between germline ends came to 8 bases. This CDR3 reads CASSQEAGMNTEAFF. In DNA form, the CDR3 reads TGCGCCAGCAGCCAAGAGGCGGGTATGAACACTGAAGCTTTCTTT.